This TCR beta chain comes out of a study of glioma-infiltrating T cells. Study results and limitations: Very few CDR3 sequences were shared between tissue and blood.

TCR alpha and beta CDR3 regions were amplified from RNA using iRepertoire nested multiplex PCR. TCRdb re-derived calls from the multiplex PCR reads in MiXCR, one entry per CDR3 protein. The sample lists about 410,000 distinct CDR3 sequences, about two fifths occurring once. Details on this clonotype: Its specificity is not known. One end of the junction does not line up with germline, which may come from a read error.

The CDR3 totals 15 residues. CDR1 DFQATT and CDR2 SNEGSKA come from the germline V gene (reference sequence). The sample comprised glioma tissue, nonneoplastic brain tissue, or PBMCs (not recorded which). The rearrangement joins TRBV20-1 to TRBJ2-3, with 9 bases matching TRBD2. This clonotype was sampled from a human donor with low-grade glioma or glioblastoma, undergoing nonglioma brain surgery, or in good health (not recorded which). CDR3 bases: TGTAGTGCTCCCCTTCCTAGCGGGACCCCAGATACGCAGTATTTT. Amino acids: CSAPLPSGTPDTQYF.